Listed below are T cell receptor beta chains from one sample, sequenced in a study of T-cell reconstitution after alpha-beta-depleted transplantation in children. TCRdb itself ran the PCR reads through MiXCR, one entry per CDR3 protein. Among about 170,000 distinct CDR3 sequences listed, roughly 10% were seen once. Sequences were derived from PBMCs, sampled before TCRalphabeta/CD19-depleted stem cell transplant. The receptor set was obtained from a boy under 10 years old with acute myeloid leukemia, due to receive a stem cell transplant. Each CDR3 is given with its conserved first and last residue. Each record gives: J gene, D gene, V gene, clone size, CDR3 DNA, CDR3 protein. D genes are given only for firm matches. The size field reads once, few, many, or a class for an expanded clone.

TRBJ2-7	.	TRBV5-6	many	TGTGCCAGCAGCTTGCTGGCCGGCGAGCAGTACTTC	CASSLLAGEQYF
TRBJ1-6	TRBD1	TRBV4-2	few	TGTGCCAGCGGCCCCGGGACAGATCGGAGCTCCTATAATTCACCCCTCCACTTT	CASGPGTDRSSYNSPLHF
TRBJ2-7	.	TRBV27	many	TGTGCCAGCATCGGAATCGGTAGCGAGCAGTACTTC	CASIGIGSEQYF
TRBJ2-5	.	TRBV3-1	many	TGTGCCAGCAGCCAATATTCCCAAGAGACCCAGTACTTC	CASSQYSQETQYF
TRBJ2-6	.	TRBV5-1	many	TGCGCCAGCAGCGTTAGTGTCTCTGGGGCCAACGTCCTGACTTTC	CASSVSVSGANVLTF
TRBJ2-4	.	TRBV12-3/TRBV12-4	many	TGTGCCAGCAGCAGAGGGGGGGGAGATGTAAACATTCAGTACTTC	CASSRGGGDVNIQYF
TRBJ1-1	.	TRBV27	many	TGTGCCAGCAGTCTATACCGGACGGGGACTGAAGCTTTCTTT	CASSLYRTGTEAFF
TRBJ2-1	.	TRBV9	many	TGTGCCAGCAGCGTCCGGGACTTGCCTTACAATGAGCAGTTCTTC	CASSVRDLPYNEQFF
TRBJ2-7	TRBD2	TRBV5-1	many	TGCGCCAGCAGCTTGGGGGTTAGCGGGAGGGCTGTCTACGAGCAGTACTTC	CASSLGVSGRAVYEQYF
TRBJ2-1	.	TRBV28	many	TGTGCCAGCAGTTTACAGGACTCTTCCTACAATGAGCAGTTCTTC	CASSLQDSSYNEQFF
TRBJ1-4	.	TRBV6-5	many	TGTGCCAGCAGTTACGGGGTGGCCCCAGCAACTAATGAAAAACTGTTTTTT	CASSYGVAPATNEKLFF
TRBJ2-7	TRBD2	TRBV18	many	TGTGCCAGCTCACCCCCCAGCGGGGGAAACACCTACGAGCAGTACTTC	CASSPPSGGNTYEQYF
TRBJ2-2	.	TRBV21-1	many	TGTGCCAGCAGCAAAGAAAGTCCTCGGGTAACCGGGGAGCTGTTTTTT	CASSKESPRVTGELFF
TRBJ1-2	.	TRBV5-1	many	TGCGCCAGCAGCCCGGATCTCTATGGCTACACCTTC	CASSPDLYGYTF
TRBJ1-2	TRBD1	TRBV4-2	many	TGTGCCAGCAGCCGAGGAGAGGACAGGATTTTTAATGGCTACACCTTC	CASSRGEDRIFNGYTF
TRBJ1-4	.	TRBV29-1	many	TGCAGCGTTGTGTCCGGCAATGAAAAACTGTTTTTT	CSVVSGNEKLFF
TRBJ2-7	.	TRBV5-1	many	TGCGCCAGCAGCTTGACTGCAGGGGAAGAGGCGATAGTCTTC	CASSLTAGEEAIVF
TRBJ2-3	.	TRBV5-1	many	TGCGCCAGCAGCTTGGATGTGGGCGGCACAGATACGCAGTATTTT	CASSLDVGGTDTQYF
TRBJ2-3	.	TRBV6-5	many	TGTGCCAGCAGTTACACGGGGATGTCAGATACGCAGTATTTT	CASSYTGMSDTQYF
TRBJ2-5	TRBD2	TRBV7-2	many	TGTGCCAGCAGCTTAGTGGCGGGAGGGCCGCGAGAGACCCAGTACTTC	CASSLVAGGPRETQYF
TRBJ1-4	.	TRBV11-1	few	TGTGCCAGCAGCTTAGCCTCTGACTGGTCTACAGGAACCGGGACTGCAACTAATGAAAAACTGTTTTTT	CASSLASDWSTGTGTATNEKLFF
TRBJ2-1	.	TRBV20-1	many	TGCAGTGCCTTTGGTCGCCCCTCCTACAATGAGCAGTTCTTC	CSAFGRPSYNEQFF
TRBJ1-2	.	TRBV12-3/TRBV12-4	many	TGTGCCAGCAGTCCACACCTTGGGGATTTGGCTAACTATGGCTACACCTTC	CASSPHLGDLANYGYTF
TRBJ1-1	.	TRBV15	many	TGTGCCACCAGCAGGCCAGCGTCGAACACTGAAGCTTTCTTT	CATSRPASNTEAFF
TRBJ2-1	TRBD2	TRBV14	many	TGTGCCAGCAGCGTCGGACTAGCTGGGAATGAGCAGTTCTTC	CASSVGLAGNEQFF